A single sample is the source of the 17 T cell receptor beta chains below, sequenced in a study of blood T cells in healthy people across ages. Combining a sample-barcoded 5' primer with a J-beta primer mix, a second PCR ran for about 7 to 12 cycles. TCRdb called the 5' RACE reads again in MiXCR, with one record for every CDR3 protein. Counted here are roughly 1,500,000 distinct CDR3 sequences, about 35% occurring once; the ten biggest clones make up around 11%. The sequencing sample was made of blood. The receptors come from a woman aged 25 to 39 in good health.

The J gene is TRBJ2-3, the V gene TRBV10-3, with 10 positions matching TRBD2. The CDR3 has 15 residues. Germline lookup yields CDR1 ENHRY and CDR2 SYGVKD. V was pared by 6 bases and J by 0 bases, with 3 bases of the junction left unmatched. The CDR3 region is CAIRAGGTSTDTQYF. As DNA, the CDR3 is TGTGCCATCAGAGCGGGGGGGACGAGCACAGATACGCAGTATTTT.

To note about this clonotype: This sequence may be a read error, since a much larger clone differs from it by one base. This sequence joins TRBV29-1 and TRBJ2-5, with D uncertain. Germline V lookup: CDR1 SQVTM, CDR2 ANQGSEA. Trimming pared 7 bases from V and 5 bases from J, leaving 14 bases between. The CDR3 runs to 12 residues. CDR3 DNA sequence: TGCAGCGCTGCACCGATGTTGGAGACCCAGTACTTC. Protein sequence: CSAAPMLETQYF.

Worth noting for this clonotype: Mismatch with germline at one junction end may stem from a read error. V and J are TRBV6-4 and TRBJ2-2; a possible D gene is TRBD2 (6 bases). CDR1 and CDR2 (germline): MRHNA, SNTAGT. This CDR3 is 14 amino acids long. The CDR3 coding sequence is TGTACCAGCAGCCCGGGGGACAACACCGGGGAGCTGTTTTTT. Translating it yields CTSSPGDNTGELFF.

V and J are TRBV20-1 and TRBJ1-2; D remains unclear. The CDR3 extends over 15 amino acids. CDR1 DFQATT and CDR2 SNEGSKA come from the germline V gene (reference sequence). V shed 6 bases and J shed 0 bases, with 17 bases lying between them. The CDR3 DNA follows: TGCAGTGCCGAAGGTTCCGAGATAGCTAACTATGGCTACACCTTC. The encoded protein is CSAEGSEIANYGYTF.

This chain links TRBV7-2 with TRBJ2-5; no clear D gene. The J call is doubtful: the DNA matches TRBJ2-7 better. Germline V gives CDR1 SGHTA, CDR2 FQGNSA. The length of the CDR3 is 14 residues. The CDR3 DNA follows: TGTGCCAGCAGCTTATGGAGCAGAGCCCACGAGCAGTACTTC. It is translated as CASSLWSRAHEQYF.

This clonotype came up many times. This rearrangement joins TRBV25-1 to TRBJ2-7, with 8 bases that match TRBD2. V shed 3 bases and J 4 bases; nucleotides not matched to a gene: 2. The germline V gene has CDR1 MGHDK and CDR2 SYGVNS. The CDR3 totals 13 residues. For the CDR3, the DNA is TGTGCCAGCAGTGAGTCGGGAGGGTACGAGCAGTACTTC. Its protein product is CASSESGGYEQYF.

V usage is TRBV7-9 and J usage is TRBJ1-5; TRBD1 aligns across 9 bases. Trimming took 5 bases from V and 11 from J; bases not matched to a gene: 7. Germline V lookup: CDR1 SEHNR, CDR2 FQNEAQ (reference sequence). The CDR3 covers 13 residues. The CDR3 DNA follows: TGTGCCAGCAGCCAGGGACAGGGTAAGTCCCAGCATTTT. Translated: CASSQGQGKSQHF.

The J gene is TRBJ2-2, the V gene TRBV6-1; TRBD2 aligns across 15 bases. Per the germline V gene, CDR1 is MNHNS and CDR2 is SASEGT. Losses at the gene ends were 7 bases for V and 5 bases for J; bases not matched to a gene: 8. The CDR3 spans 17 residues. As DNA, the CDR3 is TGTGCCAGCATCCCGGGACTAGCGGGGGGAGGGACCGGGGAGCTGTTTTTT. It is translated as CASIPGLAGGGTGELFF.

This chain connects TRBV11-2 to TRBJ2-5; no firm D call. V lost 5 bases to trimming and J lost 7 bases, with 11 bases between them. This CDR3 region has 12 residues. CDR1 and CDR2 from the germline V gene are SGHAT and FQNNGV. Here the CDR3 reads CASSVVVGTQYF. In DNA, the CDR3 is TGTGCCAGCAGCGTGGTCGTCGGGACCCAGTACTTC.

The V call is TRBV21-1, the J call TRBJ2-1; the D call in the table, TRBD1, was not verified against the DNA. TRBV21-1 is an annotated pseudogene. This CDR3 region has 15 residues. In DNA, the CDR3 is TGTGCCAGCAAAAACAGGGGTCTACCCGGTGATGAGCAGTTCTTC. Amino acids: CASKNRGLPGDEQFF.

Comments on this clonotype: The junction departs from the called germline gene at one end, perhaps through a read error. The gene calls are TRBV12-3 or TRBV12-4 and TRBJ2-2, with D possibly matching TRBD2 (5 bases). The CDR3 runs to 12 residues. The CDR3 DNA is TGTGCCACCAGTATAAATTCCGGGGAGCCGTTTTTT. Its translation: CATSINSGEPFF.

This clonotype was picked up many times. This sequence joins TRBV5-1 and TRBJ2-7, with a weak D call TRBD1 (6 bases). The CDR3 runs to 12 residues. Germline V gene lookup returns CDR1 SGHRS and CDR2 YFSETQ. The V end lost 1 base, the J end lost 5 bases, and 7 bases lay between the germline ends. The CDR3 loop reads CASSLTGHEQYF. The DNA for the CDR3 is TGCGCCAGCAGCTTGACAGGGCACGAGCAGTACTTC.

The chain carries TRBV9 and TRBJ2-7; 7 bases align to TRBD2. With 2 bases clipped from V and 5 bases from J, the junction kept 7 bases outside the gene matches. The CDR3 has 14 residues. CDR1 and CDR2 (germline): SGDLS, YYNGEE. CDR3 sequence (DNA): TGTGCCAGCAGCGTGGGGATAGGGAGGGACGAGCAGTACTTC. It codes for CASSVGIGRDEQYF.

This clonotype showed up many times. The CDR3 region has the DNA TGCAGTGCTTCCGGAGATGAGCGGGGCTACGAGCAGTACTTC. This gives the protein CSASGDERGYEQYF. This chain uses TRBV20-1 with TRBJ2-7; 7 bases agree with TRBD2. Germline CDR1 reads DFQATT; CDR2 reads SNEGSKA (reference sequence). This CDR3 region has 14 residues. The V gene end was trimmed by 5 bases and the J gene end by 3 bases; junction bases not matched to a gene: 10.

This clonotype was detected a few times. CDR3 protein: CASSRTGADYGYTF. Written as DNA, the CDR3 is TGTGCCAGCAGTCGAACAGGGGCCGACTATGGCTACACCTTC. V is TRBV6-5 and J is TRBJ1-2; 7 nucleotides agree with TRBD1. V lost 5 bases, J lost 3 bases, and 6 bases stayed unmatched. This CDR3 is 14 amino acids long. Germline CDR1 and CDR2: MNHEY and SVGAGI.

This clonotype occurred a few times. The CDR3: CASSLSAEKLRGYEQYF. The CDR3 DNA reads as TGTGCCAGCAGTTTATCCGCCGAGAAACTCAGGGGGTACGAGCAGTACTTC. This chain links TRBV27 with TRBJ2-7; 7 bases agree with TRBD1. This CDR3 region has 17 residues. Germline V gene data show CDR1 as MNHEY and CDR2 as SMNVEV (reference sequence). J lost 4 bases, V lost 0 bases, and 12 bases had no gene match.

About this clonotype: It is likely a read error, because the conserved phenylalanine at the end of the CDR3 is missing. The rearrangement links TRBV10-3 to TRBJ2-7; no firm D call. V was shortened by 2 bases and J by 7 bases, with 12 bases between the two germline ends. Looked up from germline, CDR1 is ENHRY and CDR2 is SYGVKD. The CDR3 has 13 residues. As DNA, the CDR3 is TGTGCCATCAGTGAGGGACGGTCGGGTGAGCAGTACTGC. Amino acid sequence: CAISEGRSGEQYC.